This T cell receptor beta chain was identified in a study of Graves' ophthalmopathy and Graves' hyperthyroidism. The authors amplified TCR beta CDR3 regions from RNA transcripts. First-round RT-PCR used HTBI primers; second-round multiplex PCR followed. A single record per CDR3 protein comes from TCRdb applying MiXCR to the multiplex PCR reads. The data hold approximately 640,000 distinct CDR3 sequences, with approximately 39% observed a single time. This clonotype came up many times. This CDR3 region has 12 residues. Germline CDR1 and CDR2: DFQATT and SNEGSKA (reference sequence). V was clipped by 6 bases and J by 2 bases, with 11 bases between them.

Sequencing was carried out using peripheral blood. This sequence originates from an adult man with Graves' ophthalmopathy. The genes are TRBV20-1 and TRBJ2-7; D remains ambiguous. CDR3 loop: CSAQDATYEQYF. CDR3 in DNA: TGCAGTGCCCAGGACGCAACCTACGAGCAGTACTTC.